This T cell receptor (beta chain) emerged from a study of blood T cell repertoires in COVID-19. The overall study: Sites in the United States, Italy and Spain provided acute and convalescent COVID-19 samples. From T cells, B-cell-depleted T cells, or PBMCs came the material, which was cDNA or gDNA.

J lost 4 bases, V lost 5 bases, and 1 base had no gene match. Per the germline V gene, CDR1 is MNHEY and CDR2 is SVGEGT. CDR3 length: 12 residues. In the authors' workflow: Scientists estimated how many nucleated cells there were by amplifying reference gene primers. Profiled with immunoSEQ multiplex PCR; TCRdb holds only in-frame clones, not every one. V and J calls and clone size are copied from that table; D and trimming were computed from the DNA. Of about 100,000 clones in the sample, about three quarters were seen once. The rearrangement uses TRBV6-2 or TRBV6-3 and TRBJ1-2; TRBD1 matches at 7 bases. This clonotype was sampled from a man aged 65-85 years with acute or convalescent COVID-19. The sequenced material came from peripheral blood. Here the CDR3 DNA reads TGTGCCAGCAGTCGGGACAGCTATGGCTACACCTTC. It codes for CASSRDSYGYTF.